A selection of T cell receptor beta chains follows, all from one sample in a study of CD8 T cells in Susac syndrome. TCRdb reprocessed the immunoSEQ multiplex PCR reads with MiXCR, giving one entry per CDR3 protein. The profile shows some 150,000 distinct CDR3 sequences, roughly 96% of them singletons. Sequenced sample: CD4+ T cells from PBMCs. These TCRs come from a human donor with Susac syndrome. Each CDR3 is given without its conserved first and last residue. The D gene is left open where the match is weak. Only some rows state a clone size, as once, few, many or a class for expanded clones.

V gene,D gene,CDR3 length,clone size,CDR3 protein
TRBV29-1,TRBD1,10,-,SATGVGEKLF
TRBV10-3,TRBD2,12,-,ATTGTRDTGELF
TRBV5-6,-,15,-,ASSFRAGVLYQETQY
TRBV5-1,-,13,-,ASSQTGPISETQY
TRBV7-9,-,13,-,ASSMIRPNTGELF
TRBV27,-,12,-,ASSSARGAGGYT
TRBV20-1,-,15,-,SAQHYHTLRASYEQY
TRBV24-1,-,10,-,ATSDPGGELF
TRBV21-1,-,19,-,ASSPLERKFPGQGKGTEAF
TRBV7-2,TRBD2,14,-,ASSLSTSGGFVTQY
TRBV5-1,-,13,-,ASSRGALNNSPLH
TRBV3-1,-,10,-,ASSQDPPEQF
TRBV5-4,-,13,-,ASSLGVETNYEQY
TRBV20-1,-,9,-,SASPGTEAF
TRBV20-1,-,10,-,SARGTEYEQY
TRBV12-3/TRBV12-4,-,13,-,ASSLGLFSGNTIY
TRBV12-3/TRBV12-4,-,13,-,ASSYGYRTNTEAF
TRBV28,TRBD2,13,-,ASSLAGGFQETQY
TRBV6-2/TRBV6-3,-,10,-,ASTHRIDEQF
TRBV12-3/TRBV12-4,TRBD2,13,-,ASSFLAVPTDTQY
TRBV29-1,-,14,-,NLTLGVADNTDTQY
TRBV19,-,13,-,ASTGASSYNSPLH
TRBV14,-,14,-,ASSQFNSGHQETQY
TRBV29-1,-,9,once,SVYRGNEQF
TRBV11-2,-,10,-,ASSSENYGYT
TRBV7-9,-,14,-,ASSLALGDSYNEQF
TRBV20-1,-,11,-,SASKGTNTEAF
TRBV4-2,-,12,-,ASSQGGAGIEAF
TRBV11-2,-,11,once,ASSKDTHYGYT
TRBV20-1,TRBD2,14,-,SARDQGLAGDYEQY
TRBV27,-,13,-,ASSLSRTSGNTIY
TRBV20-1,TRBD1,11,-,SASETGADTQY
TRBV4-3,TRBD1,14,-,ASSLTTGGAGTEAF
TRBV7-3,-,11,-,ASSPRPASEQF
TRBV29-1,TRBD1,12,-,SVEEGQVVNEQF
TRBV29-1,TRBD1,12,-,SVSMTGDNSPLH
TRBV2,-,11,-,AARTGVQETQY
TRBV5-4,-,11,-,ASSVTGNYGYT
TRBV18,TRBD1,18,-,ASSPVSTAGTGEGGSPLH
TRBV4-3,TRBD1,16,-,ASSQEISRTGFHGELF
TRBV7-3,-,12,-,ASSFEGGFGGYT
TRBV7-2,TRBD2,16,-,ASSPNWGLAGNGETQY
TRBV18,-,13,-,ASSPDSSANTEAF
TRBV7-3,-,11,-,ASSSRREETQY
TRBV9,-,14,-,ASSLPRTGRDNEQF
TRBV6-5,-,12,-,ASSPGVKNQPQH
TRBV9,-,12,-,ASSVDPTAYEAF
TRBV2,-,12,-,ASLREISQETQY
TRBV2,TRBD1,11,-,AGRQGVNEKLF
TRBV29-1,-,15,-,SVDGGLDRLGLNEQF
TRBV29-1,-,12,-,SVEDRGRGETQY
TRBV18,-,10,-,ASSQFGDTQY
TRBV23-1,-,12,-,ASSSRTAYNEQF
TRBV3-1,-,11,-,ASSPNPGYGYT
TRBV14,TRBD1,14,-,ASSQRPWGQTDTQY
TRBV23-1,-,14,-,ASSQSQRGWHYGYT